Listed below are T cell receptor beta chains from one sample, sequenced in a study of T cell changes during pregnancy in multiple sclerosis. Measured with immunoSEQ multiplex PCR; TCRdb has only the in-frame clones, and not every one. The table shows around 95,000 clones, with about 90% occurring only once. Sequenced here: peripheral blood, sampled after pregnancy. All receptors come from a female donor with multiple sclerosis, enrolled in a pregnancy study. CDR3s include the opening cysteine and the closing phenylalanine or tryptophan. The order of the fields is V gene, J gene, D gene, clone size, CDR3 protein, CDR3 DNA. D genes are given only for firm matches. Part of the rows lack a size; the others show once, few, many or a class for expanded clones.

V gene: TRBV30; J gene: TRBJ2-5; D gene: TRBD2; clone size: .; CDR3 protein: CAWSVPGGIQETQYF; CDR3 DNA: TGTGCCTGGAGTGTACCGGGGGGGATCCAAGAGACCCAGTACTTC
V gene: TRBV7-3; J gene: TRBJ2-7; D gene: .; clone size: .; CDR3 protein: CASSLEPGDLHEQYF; CDR3 DNA: TGTGCCAGCAGCTTAGAGCCGGGAGATCTCCACGAGCAGTACTTC
V gene: TRBV19; J gene: TRBJ1-6; D gene: .; clone size: .; CDR3 protein: CASSMGRGNSPLHF; CDR3 DNA: TGTGCCAGTAGTATGGGACGGGGGAATTCACCCCTCCACTTT
V gene: TRBV27; J gene: TRBJ2-7; D gene: TRBD1; clone size: .; CDR3 protein: CASSLRQGRVWEQYF; CDR3 DNA: TGTGCCAGCAGTCTCCGACAGGGCCGAGTATGGGAGCAGTACTTC
V gene: TRBV4-2; J gene: TRBJ2-2; D gene: TRBD2; clone size: few; CDR3 protein: CASSHGAGGLNTGELFF; CDR3 DNA: TGTGCCAGCAGCCATGGAGCGGGAGGCCTGAACACCGGGGAGCTGTTTTTT
V gene: TRBV6-5; J gene: TRBJ2-1; D gene: TRBD2; clone size: .; CDR3 protein: CASSKTSGVQFF; CDR3 DNA: TGTGCCAGCAGTAAGACTAGCGGAGTTCAGTTCTTC
V gene: TRBV30; J gene: TRBJ1-1; D gene: .; clone size: .; CDR3 protein: CAWHNQGNTEAFF; CDR3 DNA: TGTGCCTGGCACAACCAGGGTAACACTGAAGCTTTCTTT
V gene: TRBV5-4; J gene: TRBJ2-7; D gene: .; clone size: .; CDR3 protein: CASSLDRFGEQYF; CDR3 DNA: TGTGCCAGCAGCTTGGACAGGTTCGGCGAGCAGTACTTC
V gene: TRBV11-3; J gene: TRBJ2-5; D gene: TRBD2; clone size: once; CDR3 protein: CASSSTSWRETQYF; CDR3 DNA: TGTGCCAGCAGTTCGACTAGCTGGAGGGAGACCCAGTACTTC
V gene: TRBV28; J gene: TRBJ1-1; D gene: TRBD1; clone size: .; CDR3 protein: CASSSRQGGRNTEAFF; CDR3 DNA: TGTGCCAGCAGTTCTCGACAGGGTGGCAGGAACACTGAAGCTTTCTTT
V gene: TRBV5-6; J gene: TRBJ1-3; D gene: .; clone size: .; CDR3 protein: CASSITMTGNTIYF; CDR3 DNA: TGTGCCAGCAGCATCACTATGACTGGAAACACCATATATTTT
V gene: TRBV9; J gene: TRBJ2-7; D gene: TRBD2; clone size: once; CDR3 protein: CASSVVPTSGGYEQYF; CDR3 DNA: TGTGCCAGCAGCGTAGTCCCGACTAGCGGGGGGTACGAGCAGTACTTC
V gene: TRBV4-1; J gene: TRBJ2-3; D gene: TRBD2; clone size: .; CDR3 protein: CASSRLARTDTQYF; CDR3 DNA: TGCGCCAGCAGCCGACTAGCTCGCACAGATACGCAGTATTTT
V gene: TRBV6-6; J gene: TRBJ1-2; D gene: TRBD1; clone size: .; CDR3 protein: CASSIRDRGGYTF; CDR3 DNA: TGTGCCAGCAGTATAAGGGACAGGGGGGGCTACACCTTC
V gene: TRBV6-5; J gene: TRBJ1-1; D gene: .; clone size: .; CDR3 protein: CASGQGNYEAFF; CDR3 DNA: TGTGCCAGCGGTCAGGGAAACTATGAAGCTTTCTTT
V gene: TRBV6-5; J gene: TRBJ1-2; D gene: TRBD1; clone size: .; CDR3 protein: CASSYPDRGGGYTF; CDR3 DNA: TGTGCCAGCAGTTACCCAGACAGGGGGGGTGGCTACACCTTC
V gene: TRBV7-3; J gene: TRBJ2-7; D gene: TRBD1; clone size: .; CDR3 protein: CASSLGTGTYEQYF; CDR3 DNA: TGTGCCAGCAGCTTAGGGACAGGTACCTACGAGCAGTACTTC
V gene: TRBV5-6; J gene: TRBJ1-3; D gene: .; clone size: once; CDR3 protein: CASSNPGVSGNTIYF; CDR3 DNA: TGTGCCAGCAGCAACCCAGGGGTCTCTGGAAACACCATATATTTT
V gene: TRBV5-4; J gene: TRBJ1-2; D gene: .; clone size: few; CDR3 protein: CASSDRGEDAYGYTF; CDR3 DNA: TGTGCCAGCAGCGATCGGGGTGAGGACGCCTATGGCTACACCTTC
V gene: TRBV2; J gene: TRBJ1-1; D gene: .; clone size: once; CDR3 protein: CASRKDSRGTEAFF; CDR3 DNA: TGTGCCAGCAGAAAGGACTCCAGGGGCACTGAAGCTTTCTTT
V gene: TRBV6-5; J gene: TRBJ2-1; D gene: .; clone size: .; CDR3 protein: CASGKGLGHEQFF; CDR3 DNA: TGTGCCAGCGGGAAGGGGCTCGGGCATGAGCAGTTCTTC
V gene: TRBV28; J gene: TRBJ1-1; D gene: .; clone size: .; CDR3 protein: CASTLIRDTEAFF; CDR3 DNA: TGTGCCAGCACCCTCATCCGGGACACTGAAGCTTTCTTT
V gene: TRBV5-6; J gene: TRBJ2-5; D gene: TRBD2; clone size: .; CDR3 protein: CASSLARLAETQYF; CDR3 DNA: TGTGCCAGCAGCTTGGCCAGACTAGCAGAGACCCAGTACTTC
V gene: TRBV28; J gene: TRBJ1-5; D gene: TRBD1; clone size: .; CDR3 protein: CASSFGTGFNQPQHF; CDR3 DNA: TGTGCCAGCAGTTTTGGGACAGGGTTCAATCAGCCCCAGCATTTT
V gene: TRBV9; J gene: TRBJ2-7; D gene: TRBD2; clone size: .; CDR3 protein: CASSVALAGPYEQYF; CDR3 DNA: TGTGCCAGCAGCGTAGCTCTAGCGGGGCCCTACGAGCAGTACTTC
V gene: TRBV18; J gene: TRBJ2-7; D gene: .; clone size: .; CDR3 protein: CASSPQLPGHDSYEQYF; CDR3 DNA: TGTGCCAGCTCCCCTCAGTTACCGGGACACGACTCCTACGAGCAGTACTTC
V gene: TRBV2; J gene: TRBJ1-1; D gene: .; clone size: .; CDR3 protein: CASTLNRDKEAFF; CDR3 DNA: TGTGCCAGCACCCTCAACAGAGACAAAGAAGCTTTCTTT
V gene: TRBV14; J gene: TRBJ2-7; D gene: .; clone size: .; CDR3 protein: CASSPPGFIYEQYF; CDR3 DNA: TGTGCCAGCAGCCCACCAGGGTTTATCTACGAGCAGTACTTC
V gene: TRBV7-3; J gene: TRBJ1-1; D gene: .; clone size: .; CDR3 protein: CASSLMSGGSTEAFF; CDR3 DNA: TGTGCCAGCAGCTTAATGTCGGGGGGTAGTACTGAAGCTTTCTTT
V gene: TRBV6-1; J gene: TRBJ1-6; D gene: TRBD1; clone size: .; CDR3 protein: CATLWATGSNSPLHF; CDR3 DNA: TGTGCCACCCTGTGGGCGACAGGGAGTAATTCACCCCTCCACTTT
V gene: TRBV6-5; J gene: TRBJ2-5; D gene: .; clone size: .; CDR3 protein: CASSYSGQETQYF; CDR3 DNA: TGTGCCAGCAGCTATAGCGGACAAGAGACCCAGTACTTC
V gene: TRBV28; J gene: TRBJ2-7; D gene: .; clone size: .; CDR3 protein: CASRTRRERLEQYF; CDR3 DNA: TGTGCCAGCAGAACTCGGCGGGAACGGCTCGAGCAGTACTTC
V gene: TRBV7-9; J gene: TRBJ2-1; D gene: .; clone size: .; CDR3 protein: CASSHAGTTYNEQFF; CDR3 DNA: TGTGCCAGCAGTCACGCCGGGACAACCTACAATGAGCAGTTCTTC
V gene: TRBV6-7; J gene: TRBJ2-2; D gene: .; clone size: .; CDR3 protein: CAALLDARGLFF; CDR3 DNA: TGTGCCGCTCTTCTAGACGCTCGAGGGCTGTTTTTT
V gene: TRBV5-4; J gene: TRBJ2-5; D gene: TRBD1; clone size: .; CDR3 protein: CASSGTGGGETQYF; CDR3 DNA: TGTGCCAGCAGCGGTACAGGGGGCGGGGAGACCCAGTACTTC
V gene: TRBV5-4; J gene: TRBJ2-7; D gene: TRBD2; clone size: .; CDR3 protein: CASSQPGLAAGEQYF; CDR3 DNA: TGTGCCAGCAGCCAACCGGGACTAGCGGCTGGTGAGCAGTACTTC
V gene: TRBV4-3; J gene: TRBJ1-5; D gene: .; clone size: .; CDR3 protein: CASSQVLSILQPQHF; CDR3 DNA: TGCGCCAGCAGCCAAGTGTTGAGTATCCTTCAGCCCCAGCATTTT
V gene: TRBV28; J gene: TRBJ2-7; D gene: TRBD2; clone size: .; CDR3 protein: CANSPSGTRSYEQYF; CDR3 DNA: TGTGCCAACAGTCCATCTGGGACTAGATCTTACGAGCAGTACTTC
V gene: TRBV11-2; J gene: TRBJ2-1; D gene: TRBD2; clone size: .; CDR3 protein: CASSPGLAGGSSYNEQFF; CDR3 DNA: TGTGCCAGCAGCCCGGGACTAGCGGGGGGAAGCTCCTACAATGAGCAGTTCTTC
V gene: TRBV27; J gene: TRBJ1-2; D gene: TRBD1; clone size: .; CDR3 protein: CASSLRDRGHYGYTF; CDR3 DNA: TGTGCCAGCAGTTTAAGGGACAGGGGGCACTATGGCTACACCTTC
V gene: TRBV18; J gene: TRBJ2-7; D gene: TRBD2; clone size: .; CDR3 protein: CASSPPGLATYEQYF; CDR3 DNA: TGTGCCAGCTCACCACCGGGACTAGCGACCTACGAGCAGTACTTC
V gene: TRBV18; J gene: TRBJ1-4; D gene: TRBD1; clone size: .; CDR3 protein: CASSRGMTGSEEKLFF; CDR3 DNA: TGTGCCAGCTCACGTGGAATGACAGGGTCTGAGGAAAAACTGTTTTTT
V gene: TRBV5-4; J gene: TRBJ2-5; D gene: TRBD2; clone size: .; CDR3 protein: CASSLGLAGGKETQYF; CDR3 DNA: TGTGCCAGCAGCTTGGGGCTAGCGGGGGGCAAAGAGACCCAGTACTTC
V gene: TRBV2; J gene: TRBJ1-6; D gene: .; clone size: .; CDR3 protein: CASKGGAYNSPLHF; CDR3 DNA: TGTGCCAGCAAGGGAGGGGCCTATAATTCACCCCTCCACTTT
V gene: TRBV12-5; J gene: TRBJ1-1; D gene: .; clone size: .; CDR3 protein: CASGPRTAPNTEAFF; CDR3 DNA: TGTGCTAGTGGTCCCCGGACAGCGCCGAACACTGAAGCTTTCTTT
V gene: TRBV2; J gene: TRBJ2-3; D gene: .; clone size: .; CDR3 protein: CASLITTDTQYF; CDR3 DNA: TGTGCCAGCCTAATAACCACAGATACGCAGTATTTT
V gene: TRBV9; J gene: TRBJ1-2; D gene: .; clone size: .; CDR3 protein: CASSVTQDPYGYTF; CDR3 DNA: TGTGCCAGCAGCGTAACACAGGACCCCTATGGCTACACCTTC
V gene: TRBV28; J gene: TRBJ1-2; D gene: .; clone size: .; CDR3 protein: CASSTDSVGYGYTF; CDR3 DNA: TGTGCCAGCAGTACGGACAGTGTGGGGTATGGCTACACCTTC
V gene: TRBV11-3; J gene: TRBJ1-1; D gene: .; clone size: .; CDR3 protein: CASSLVHVGATEAFF; CDR3 DNA: TGTGCCAGCAGCTTAGTACATGTGGGAGCGACTGAAGCTTTCTTT
V gene: TRBV5-1; J gene: TRBJ2-7; D gene: TRBD1; clone size: .; CDR3 protein: CASRGQTGGHYEQYF; CDR3 DNA: TGCGCCAGCAGGGGGCAGACAGGGGGGCACTACGAGCAGTACTTC
V gene: TRBV9; J gene: TRBJ1-1; D gene: .; clone size: .; CDR3 protein: CASSLPGGQAFF; CDR3 DNA: TGTGCCAGCAGCCTCCCGGGGGGCCAGGCTTTCTTT
V gene: TRBV5-5; J gene: TRBJ1-5; D gene: .; clone size: .; CDR3 protein: CASSRLAAPNQPQHF; CDR3 DNA: TGTGCCAGCAGTCGTCTTGCAGCGCCAAATCAGCCCCAGCATTTT
V gene: TRBV19; J gene: TRBJ1-4; D gene: .; clone size: .; CDR3 protein: CASSRLGGNEKLFF; CDR3 DNA: TGTGCCAGTAGTCGGCTGGGGGGTAATGAAAAACTGTTTTTT